Below are 22 T cell receptor beta chains sequenced from a single sample in a study of response to subunit inactivated influenza vaccine. From the RT-PCR reads, TCRdb called clonotypes with MiXCR, one entry per CDR3 protein. The top ten hold 11% of the sample, which has some 570,000 distinct CDR3 sequences, approximately 10% seen once. In addition, the sample was reused for a study of T cells expressing NK-cell markers. That study adds: Researchers built TCR beta cDNA using 5'RACE template switching with UMIs.

Sequenced material: PBMCs from blood, taken on the day of vaccination. The receptors shown here come from a man aged 45-60 years who received an inactivated influenza vaccine.

The gene calls are TRBV12-3 or TRBV12-4 and TRBJ2-7; the D gene is possibly TRBD2 (6 bases). The V end was cut by 5 bases, the J end by 2 bases, with 10 bases between. This CDR3 has 13 residues. CDR3 nucleotides: TGTGCCAGCAGTCGACTAGGAGCCTACGAGCAGTACTTC. It yields the protein CASSRLGAYEQYF.

This clonotype was seen repeatedly, ten times or more. The genes are TRBV10-3 and TRBJ2-3; D is unresolved. Trimming left V 3 bases short and J 4 bases short, with 17 bases between. Per germline, CDR1 ENHRY and CDR2 SYGVKD. The CDR3 is made up of 16 amino acids. For the CDR3, the DNA is TGTGCCATCAGTGACCCGACCCTAGGGCGCCCAGATACGCAGTATTTT. Translating gives CAISDPTLGRPDTQYF.

V gene TRBV25-1 combines with J gene TRBJ2-1; D possibly corresponds to TRBD1 (6 bases). V was trimmed by 4 bases and J by 8 bases, leaving 18 bases between them. The CDR3 consists of 15 residues. CDR1 MGHDK and CDR2 SYGVNS come from the germline V gene. CDR3 in amino acids: CASSGTRGPKDEQFF. In DNA, the CDR3 is TGTGCCAGCAGTGGGACCAGGGGACCGAAGGATGAGCAGTTCTTC.

The chain carries TRBV14 and TRBJ2-1, with D unclear. Germline CDR1 is SGHDN and CDR2 is FVKESK. This CDR3 region has 15 residues. V was trimmed by 1 base and J by 8 bases, leaving 15 bases between them. CDR3: CASSQGWDSIYEQFF. CDR3 DNA sequence: TGTGCCAGCAGCCAAGGGTGGGATTCTATATATGAGCAGTTCTTC.

The chain couples TRBV12-3 or TRBV12-4 to TRBJ2-1, with D uncertain. Trimming cost V 6 bases and J 6 bases, with 15 bases left between them. CDR3 length: 14 amino acids. This CDR3 reads CASSMTDQRNEQFF. The CDR3 region has the DNA TGTGCCAGCAGCATGACGGACCAGCGCAATGAGCAGTTCTTC.

J is TRBJ2-1 and V is TRBV5-5; weak D call: TRBD1 (6 bases). CDR1 and CDR2 from the germline V gene are SGHKS and YYEKEE (reference sequence). V lost 6 bases, J lost 6 bases, and 10 bases lay in between. The CDR3 covers 12 residues. This CDR3 reads CASNSTGNEQFF. The CDR3 nucleotides read TGTGCCAGCAACTCGACAGGCAATGAGCAGTTCTTC.

This clonotype was observed a handful of times. V is TRBV28 and J is TRBJ2-5; D uncertain. This CDR3 spans 15 amino acids. V was trimmed by 4 bases and J by 3 bases, leaving 15 bases between them. Germline assignment: CDR1 MDHEN and CDR2 SYDVKM. The CDR3 reads CASSSTILTEETQYF. The CDR3 DNA is TGTGCCAGCAGTTCAACCATCTTGACGGAAGAGACCCAGTACTTC.

This clonotype was picked up many times. The chain carries TRBV6-2 or TRBV6-3 and TRBJ2-7; D is uncertain. The V end lost 2 bases, the J end lost 4 bases, and 21 bases lay between the germline ends. Germline values: CDR1 MNHEY, CDR2 SVGEGT. CDR3 size: 17 residues. DNA of the CDR3: TGTGCCAGCAGTTACCCTTCGGTATCCCAGATAAAATACGAGCAGTACTTC. Protein product: CASSYPSVSQIKYEQYF.

The sample holds many counts of this clonotype. J is TRBJ1-2 and V is TRBV4-1; D gene ambiguous. CDR3 length: 13 amino acids. V was pared by 0 bases and J by 12 bases, with 14 bases between. Germline V gene sequence: CDR1 MGHRA, CDR2 YSYEKL. The DNA for the CDR3 is TGCGCCAGCAGCCAAGACAGCCTTCACTCTCACACCTTC. Translated: CASSQDSLHSHTF.

This clonotype has only a few counts. This chain connects TRBV6-2 or TRBV6-3 to TRBJ1-4, with a weak D call TRBD1 (5 bases). The germline gives CDR1 MNHEY, CDR2 SVGEGT. The CDR3 runs 14 residues. V shed 7 bases and J shed 6 bases, with 15 bases lying between them. CDR3 coding DNA: TGTGCCAGCATTACGGGCAGGGCGGATGAAAAACTGTTTTTT. This gives the protein CASITGRADEKLFF.

Ten or more counts support this clonotype. The rearrangement links TRBV11-2 to TRBJ2-3; D is unresolved. Germline-derived CDR1 and CDR2 are SGHAT and FQNNGV. The CDR3 is 14 amino acids. V lost 1 base, J lost 1 base, and 6 bases lay in between. CDR3 bases: TGTGCCAGCAGCTTAGGCCTGGGCACAGATACGCAGTATTTT. Translation gives CASSLGLGTDTQYF.

This clonotype appeared many times. V and J are TRBV30 and TRBJ2-7; D is unclear. This CDR3 comprises 12 residues. The germline CDR1 and CDR2 sequences are GTSNPN and SVGIG (reference sequence). Trimming took 0 bases from V and 4 from J, leaving 7 bases between them. The CDR3 DNA reads TGTGCCTGGAGTGTAGAAGGGTACGAGCAGTACTTC. This encodes CAWSVEGYEQYF.

The V call is TRBV7-8, the J call TRBJ2-1; D is undetermined. The CDR3 has 13 amino acids. Germline lookup yields CDR1 SGHVS and CDR2 FQNEAQ. V lost 1 base and J lost 10, with 11 bases in between. The CDR3 loop is CASSLVASGEQFF. Here the CDR3 DNA reads TGTGCCAGCAGCTTAGTGGCTAGTGGGGAGCAGTTCTTC.

The genes are TRBV27 and TRBJ2-5; possibly TRBD2 for D (5 bases). Germline CDR1 is MNHEY and CDR2 is SMNVEV (reference sequence). CDR3 size: 14 residues. V shed 4 bases and J shed 7 bases, with 16 bases lying between them. Here the CDR3 reads CASSWAADRPTQYF. In DNA, the CDR3 is TGTGCCAGCAGTTGGGCAGCGGACCGCCCGACCCAGTACTTC.

The chain employs TRBV20-1 and TRBJ2-5; D is possibly TRBD2 (5 bases). Germline CDR1 and CDR2: DFQATT and SNEGSKA (reference sequence). CDR3 length equals 14 residues. V was clipped by 0 bases and J by 7 bases, with 15 bases between them. The CDR3 sequence: CSARDHSGYGTQYF. CDR3 coding DNA: TGCAGTGCTAGAGACCACTCGGGGTACGGGACCCAGTACTTC.

This clonotype occurred many times. Relative to the germline gene, one junction end is altered; a read error may explain this. The chain couples TRBV5-5 to TRBJ2-1; TRBD1 agrees at 9 bases. There are 16 residues in the CDR3. Looked up from germline, CDR1 is SGHKS and CDR2 is YYEKEE (reference sequence). The CDR3 nucleotides read TGTGCCAGCAGCTTGGCGCACGGGACAGGGTACAGTGAGCAGTTCTTC. Its translation: CASSLAHGTGYSEQFF.

This clonotype turned up a few times. The chain has TRBV12-3 or TRBV12-4 and TRBJ1-2; D may be TRBD1 (6 bases). V was shortened by 3 bases and J by 4 bases, with 12 bases between the two germline ends. CDR3 size: 14 residues. Here the CDR3 DNA reads TGTGCCAGCAGTTTTCAGGGGCTCGGCTATGGCTACACCTTC. Residues: CASSFQGLGYGYTF.

The table lists this clonotype with many counts. The J gene is TRBJ1-1, the V gene TRBV20-1; D is unclear. Germline V gene data show CDR1 as DFQATT and CDR2 as SNEGSKA (reference sequence). With 4 bases removed from V and 11 bases from J, the gap between germline ends came to 5 bases. The CDR3 length is 8 residues. CDR3 bases: TGCAGTGCTAATTGGGCTTTCTTT. As protein: CSANWAFF.

The chain uses TRBV3-1 and TRBJ2-7; TRBD2 matches 9 bases. Germline V gives CDR1 LGHDT, CDR2 YNNKEL (reference sequence). The CDR3 spans 16 residues. The junction had 8 bases not matched to a gene; V was cut back by 2 bases and J by 3 bases. The CDR3 sequence: CASSQRGGTSNYEQYF. The CDR3 DNA reads as TGTGCCAGCAGCCAAAGGGGGGGGACTAGCAACTACGAGCAGTACTTC.

The V gene is TRBV12-3 or TRBV12-4, the J gene TRBJ2-7; a weak D match, TRBD1 (6 bases). The CDR3 loop spans 13 amino acids. Trimming took off 9 bases at V and 3 bases at J, with 15 bases between the two ends. CDR3: CASQPTGNYEQYF. The CDR3 nucleotides are TGTGCCAGTCAACCCACAGGGAACTACGAGCAGTACTTC.

This clonotype was found a few times. This chain links TRBV20-1 with TRBJ2-3; D is undetermined. Per the germline V gene, CDR1 is DFQATT and CDR2 is SNEGSKA (reference sequence). The CDR3 is 16 residues long. Trimming cost V 0 bases and J 0 bases, with 13 bases left between them. CDR3 coding DNA: TGCAGTGCTAGAGATATTACCAAGACTAGCACAGATACGCAGTATTTT. Protein: CSARDITKTSTDTQYF.

Only one count was recorded for this clonotype. The chain has TRBV29-1 and TRBJ2-1; 8 nucleotides align to TRBD1. Germline V gene sequence: CDR1 SQVTM, CDR2 ANQGSEA. CDR3 length: 14 amino acids. The V and J ends lost 6 bases and 3 bases, in that order; junction bases with no gene match: 7. The CDR3 DNA sequence: TGCAGCGTCTCCCAGGGGGCCCTCTACAATGAGCAGTTCTTC. Residues: CSVSQGALYNEQFF.